These 32 T cell receptor beta chains share one sample of origin, sequenced in a study of molecular identifiers for immune sequencing clone quantification. One entry per CDR3 protein, called by TCRdb with MiXCR from the PCR reads. The repertoire holds about half a million distinct CDR3 sequences, about a fifth seen once, with around 0.86% in the top ten. Sequencing was done on a sample of naive CD8+ T cells from blood, with Jurkat cell RNA spiked in. Subset denoted: FACS-sorted CD8+CD4-CCR7+CD45RA+ naive T cells. The receptors stem from a human donor in good health. Some libraries in this study had Jurkat cell RNA spiked in.

Many counts were recorded for this clonotype. This chain uses TRBV23-1 with TRBJ1-1, with TRBD1 as a possible D gene (6 bases). TRBV23-1 is given ORF status, its function remaining uncertain. This CDR3 region has 17 residues. V was pared by 3 bases and J by 6 bases, with 23 bases between. CDR3 sequence reads: CASSHHGEGGKVAEAFF. DNA of the CDR3: TGCGCCAGCAGTCACCACGGGGAGGGGGGCAAGGTCGCTGAAGCTTTCTTT.

To note about this clonotype: A much larger clonotype is one base distant, so this may be a read error. The missing conserved phenylalanine or tryptophan at the end of this CDR3 makes a read error likely. The J gene is TRBJ2-1, the V gene TRBV20-1, with D possibly being TRBD2 (7 bases). The CDR3 spans 16 residues. Germline CDR1 DFQATT, CDR2 SNEGSKA (reference sequence). Deletions cut 0 bases from V and 8 bases from J, with 20 bases between. CDR3 protein: CSARDRTGRAVDEQFC. In DNA form, the CDR3 reads TGCAGTGCTAGAGATAGAACAGGGAGGGCGGTCGATGAGCAGTTCTGC.

With regard to this clonotype: This may stem from a read error, because a much larger clone lies one nucleotide away. This CDR3 is missing its conserved last phenylalanine or tryptophan, likely due to a read error. The genes are TRBV28 and TRBJ1-3; 7 positions match TRBD1. The germline CDR1 and CDR2 sequences are MDHEN and SYDVKM. The CDR3 runs 16 residues. V shed 3 bases, J shed 0 bases, and the junction held 5 bases outside the gene matches. CDR3 region: CASSFPGGDSGNTIYL. In nucleotides, the CDR3 is TGTGCCAGCAGTTTCCCAGGGGGGGACTCTGGAAACACCATATATCTT.

The chain employs TRBV6-2 or TRBV6-3 and TRBJ2-7; D is perhaps TRBD1 (5 bases). This CDR3 comprises 15 residues. V lost 4 bases and J 7 bases, leaving 20 bases between the germline ends. The germline CDR1 and CDR2 sequences are MNHEY and SVGEGT. The CDR3 DNA reads TGTGCCAGCAGTTCCGGACACTCCGTTGGTCGGGAGCAGTACTTC. Translation gives CASSSGHSVGREQYF.

The V and J genes are TRBV27 and TRBJ2-2; D perhaps matches TRBD1 (5 bases). Trimming left V 6 bases short and J 9 bases short, with 14 bases between. The germline V gene has CDR1 MNHEY and CDR2 SMNVEV (reference sequence). The CDR3 sequence is 13 residues long. The CDR3 region is CASRVGESRELFF. The CDR3, as DNA: TGTGCCAGCAGGGTAGGGGAATCCCGGGAGCTGTTTTTT.

Note on this clonotype: A much larger clonotype is one base distant, so this may be a read error. The chain carries TRBV7-9 and TRBJ2-5, with TRBD2 identical over 10 bases. After removal of 5 bases from V and 7 bases from J, the junction contained 7 bases not matched to a gene. This CDR3 has 14 residues. The V gene's germline CDR1 is SEHNR and CDR2 FQNEAQ (reference sequence). The chain's CDR3 is CASSRLAGEGTQYF. In DNA, the CDR3 is TGTGCCAGCAGCCGTCTAGCGGGGGAAGGGACCCAGTACTTC.

About this clonotype: Possible read error: a much larger clone is one base away. The CDR3 region is CASSLGGRGLDTGTQYF. The CDR3 nucleotides are TGTGCCAGCAGTTTAGGGGGCAGGGGGTTGGACACAGGTACGCAGTATTTT. J is TRBJ2-3 and V is TRBV28; 7 bases align to TRBD1. Looked up from germline, CDR1 is MDHEN and CDR2 is SYDVKM. CDR3 length equals 17 residues.

The CDR3 spells CASSQVPNPFNEQFF. In nucleotides, the CDR3 is TGCGCCAGCAGCCAAGTCCCAAACCCCTTCAATGAGCAGTTCTTC. V and J are TRBV4-1 and TRBJ2-1, with D unresolved. The germline CDR1 and CDR2 sequences are MGHRA and YSYEKL. This CDR3 region has 15 residues. V lost 1 base and J lost 6, with 13 bases in between.

This clonotype has more than one count but fewer than ten. The genes are TRBV7-6 and TRBJ1-4; 9 bases map to TRBD1. CDR1 is SGHVS and CDR2 is FNYEAQ in the germline V gene. The CDR3 is 17 residues long. V lost 5 bases, J lost 0 bases, and 7 bases stayed unmatched. The CDR3 DNA reads TGTGCCAGCAGCCCCTGGGACAGGGCTGCAACTAATGAAAAACTGTTTTTT. Translating gives CASSPWDRAATNEKLFF.

In the case of this clonotype: This may come from a read error, since a much larger clone is one base off. The DNA is left out, because the CDR3 cannot be placed on it with certainty; the CDR3 is given as TCRdb lists it. Here the CDR3 reads CASSWGGGSPLYF. V usage is TRBV27 and J usage is TRBJ1-6; the table's D call, TRBD1, was not checked against the DNA. The CDR3 is 13 residues long, counting both termini. Germline lookup yields CDR1 MNHEY and CDR2 SMNVEV (reference sequence).

This clonotype was detected ten times or more. The CDR3 region has the DNA TGCGCCAGCAGCCAGAGTTTAAAGTATAAGGTCACGAACACTGAAGCTTTCTTT. Its translation: CASSQSLKYKVTNTEAFF. The chain uses TRBV4-1 and TRBJ1-1; D unclear. V was trimmed by 3 bases and J by 1 base, leaving 21 bases between them. Germline lookup yields CDR1 MGHRA and CDR2 YSYEKL. CDR3 length equals 18 residues.

Notes on this clonotype: With a much larger clone just one base away, this may be a read error. As DNA, the CDR3 is TGTGCCAGCAGTTATGGCCCCGGGGAGTTCTACGAGCAGTACTTC. Its protein product is CASSYGPGEFYEQYF. The chain has TRBV6-2 or TRBV6-3 and TRBJ2-7; D may be TRBD2 (5 bases). The germline CDR1 and CDR2 sequences are MNHEY and SVGEGT. Trimming stripped 3 bases from V and 3 bases from J, with 15 bases between. The CDR3 runs 15 residues.

The chain combines TRBV20-1 with TRBJ1-1, with D possibly being TRBD1 (6 bases). This CDR3 spans 13 amino acids. In germline, CDR1 is DFQATT, CDR2 SNEGSKA (reference sequence). V lost 6 bases and J lost 4, with 15 bases in between. CDR3 loop: CSAPHREGTEAFF. DNA of the CDR3: TGCAGTGCGCCACACAGGGAGGGCACTGAAGCTTTCTTT.

As to this clonotype: A single base separates this from a much larger clone, so it may be a read error. The genes are TRBV4-3 and TRBJ2-7; a weak D match, TRBD2 (5 bases). V was cut by 4 bases and J by 6 bases, with 13 bases left in between. CDR3 length: 13 amino acids. CDR1 is LGHNA and CDR2 is YSLEER in the germline V gene. Written as DNA, the CDR3 is TGCGCCAGCAGCCCAACTCTAGCTTCCGAGCAGTACTTC. Its translation is CASSPTLASEQYF.

The rearrangement links TRBV15 to TRBJ1-5; TRBD1 might be the D (6 bases). The V gene's germline CDR1 is LNHNV and CDR2 YYDKDF (reference sequence). The CDR3 runs to 15 residues. Deletions cut 1 base from V and 0 bases from J, with 7 bases between. The CDR3 bases are TGTGCCACCAGCAGAGGGACAGATAGCAATCAGCCCCAGCATTTT. Amino acid sequence: CATSRGTDSNQPQHF.

This clonotype was seen many times. This chain connects TRBV9 to TRBJ2-7; D gene ambiguous. The CDR3 extends over 17 amino acids. Germline V gene sequence: CDR1 SGDLS, CDR2 YYNGEE. Trimming pared 0 bases from V and 2 bases from J, leaving 18 bases between. The DNA for the CDR3 is TGTGCCAGCAGCGTAGGCCCTAAAGGGCTGCTAACCTACGAGCAGTACTTC. Its translation is CASSVGPKGLLTYEQYF.

The table lists this clonotype with many counts. The V call is TRBV20-1, the J call TRBJ2-5, with 7 bases that match TRBD1. V lost 3 bases and J lost 5; bases outside the gene matches: 21. CDR1 DFQATT and CDR2 SNEGSKA come from the germline V gene (reference sequence). This CDR3 region has 18 residues. This CDR3 reads CSASLWHPTTGAMETQYF. CDR3 bases: TGCAGTGCTAGCCTGTGGCACCCGACCACAGGGGCAATGGAGACCCAGTACTTC.

At least ten counts were recorded for this clonotype. This rearrangement joins TRBV5-4 to TRBJ2-1, with D unresolved. CDR1 and CDR2 from the germline V gene are SGHNT and YYREEE (reference sequence). The V gene lost 3 bases and the J gene lost 5 bases, with 3 bases spanning the gap. The CDR3 spans 11 residues. The DNA of the CDR3 is TGTGCCAGCAGCTGGGACAATGAGCAGTTCTTC. Translating gives CASSWDNEQFF.

A note on this clonotype: One base away lies a much larger clone, so this may be a sequencing read error. This chain connects TRBV5-1 to TRBJ2-5, with 11 bases lining up with TRBD2. The CDR3 consists of 16 residues. From germline, CDR1 is SGHRS and CDR2 YFSETQ. In DNA, the CDR3 is TGCGCCAGCAGCTTAACCGGGACTAGCGGATTAGAGACCCGGTACTTC. Amino acids: CASSLTGTSGLETRYF. Complete variable domain (other parts from reference TRBV5-1 and TRBJ2-5): KAGVTQTPRYLIKTRGQQVTLSCSPISGHRSVSWYQQTPGQGLQFLFEYFSETQRNKGNFPGRFSGRQFSNSRSEMNVSTLELGDSALYLCASSLTGTSGLETRYFGPGTRLLVL.

A few counts support this clonotype. The chain is built from TRBV7-6 and TRBJ2-5; 13 nucleotides line up with TRBD2. The CDR3 has 16 amino acids. The V gene end was trimmed by 5 bases and the J gene end by 1 base; junction bases not matched to a gene: 4. Germline values: CDR1 SGHVS, CDR2 FNYEAQ. The chain's CDR3 is CASSTWTSGGQETQYF. In DNA form, the CDR3 reads TGTGCCAGCAGCACCTGGACTAGCGGGGGCCAAGAGACCCAGTACTTC.

Details on this clonotype: A far larger clone is off by one base, so a read error is likely. As the CDR3 is not closed by the conserved phenylalanine or tryptophan, this likely results from a read error. The chain uses TRBV12-3 or TRBV12-4 and TRBJ2-3; perhaps TRBD2 as D (6 bases). Trimming took 5 bases from V and 1 from J, leaving 7 bases between them. The CDR3 covers 13 residues. Here the CDR3 reads CASSPSGTDTQYV. The CDR3 DNA reads TGTGCCAGCAGTCCTAGCGGCACAGATACGCAGTATGTT.

This clonotype was seen at least ten times. This chain links TRBV12-3 or TRBV12-4 with TRBJ1-2; 7 bases map to TRBD1. The CDR3 sequence is 14 residues long. Unmatched junction bases numbered 6, after V lost 6 bases and J lost 2 bases. The CDR3 nucleotides are TGTGCCAGCAGCTGGACAGGCCCCAACTATGGCTACACCTTC. It is translated as CASSWTGPNYGYTF.

This clonotype has ten or more counts. The rearrangement joins TRBV12-3 or TRBV12-4 to TRBJ1-1; no clear D gene. V was trimmed by 4 bases and J by 7 bases, leaving 19 bases between them. The CDR3 extends over 15 amino acids. CDR3 region: CASSSPELGWIEAFF. CDR3 bases: TGTGCCAGCAGTTCCCCTGAGTTGGGGTGGATTGAAGCTTTCTTT.

This clonotype was observed many times. The chain's CDR3 is CASSGKAGATNEKLFF. Here the CDR3 DNA reads TGTGCCAGCAGTGGAAAAGCAGGGGCAACTAATGAAAAACTGTTTTTT. The chain joins TRBV12-3 or TRBV12-4 to TRBJ1-4; the D gene is possibly TRBD1 (6 bases). This CDR3 has 16 residues. V was pared by 5 bases and J by 0 bases, with 13 bases between.

Concerning this clonotype: A much larger clone sits a single nucleotide away, making a read error possible. V usage is TRBV7-8 and J usage is TRBJ1-5; TRBD1 aligns across 7 bases. The CDR3 totals 15 residues. Germline V gives CDR1 SGHVS, CDR2 FQNEAQ. CDR3 sequence (DNA): TGTGCCAGCGGCTTAGCGGCAGGGGGTAATCAGCCCCAGCATTTT. Translating gives CASGLAAGGNQPQHF.

As regards this clonotype: Being one base from a much bigger clone, this may be a read error. CDR3 DNA: TGTGCCAGCAGTGACGGGCTGGGAAGGCAGTACTTC. This translates into CASSDGLGRQYF. V and J are TRBV6-2 or TRBV6-3 and TRBJ2-7, with no clear D. Germline CDR1 is MNHEY and CDR2 is SVGEGT. This CDR3 is built from 12 residues. V was cut by 5 bases and J by 9 bases, with 14 bases left in between.

This clonotype was detected a few times. This chain connects TRBV27 to TRBJ2-7; TRBD1 aligns across 8 bases. Trimming took 10 bases from V and 1 from J; bases not matched to a gene: 12. This CDR3 spans 15 amino acids. CDR1 and CDR2 from the germline V gene are MNHEY and SMNVEV (reference sequence). The CDR3 region is CATRGDRGQSYEQYF. The CDR3 nucleotides read TGTGCCACCAGAGGAGACAGGGGCCAATCCTACGAGCAGTACTTC.

V and J are TRBV30 and TRBJ2-3; D remains unclear. CDR3 length: 13 amino acids. CDR1 and CDR2 from the germline V gene are GTSNPN and SVGIG (reference sequence). The V end was cut by 0 bases, the J end by 1 base, with 5 bases between. The chain's CDR3 is CAWSVSGTDTQYF. CDR3 DNA sequence: TGTGCCTGGAGTGTCTCTGGCACAGATACGCAGTATTTT.

Of note for this clonotype: An end of the junction does not agree with germline; a read error may underlie this. The chain joins TRBV9 to TRBJ2-7, with no clear D. This CDR3 comprises 14 residues. CDR1 and CDR2 (germline): SGDLS, YYNGEE. Written as DNA, the CDR3 is TGTGCCAGCAGCGTACTGGCGGCCTCCTACGAGCAGTGCTTC. It is translated as CASSVLAASYEQCF.

This clonotype was recorded a few times. The gene calls are TRBV11-2 and TRBJ2-2; TRBD1 matches 10 bases. This CDR3 contains 16 residues. Germline CDR1 is SGHAT and CDR2 is FQNNGV. With 5 bases clipped from V and 5 bases from J, the junction kept 8 bases outside the gene matches. CDR3 nucleotides: TGTGCCAGCAGCGTAACCGGGACAGGGGTGACCGGGGAGCTGTTTTTT. The encoded protein is CASSVTGTGVTGELFF.

This clonotype was observed many times. The J gene is TRBJ2-3, the V gene TRBV5-4; D call uncertain. Per the germline V gene, CDR1 is SGHNT and CDR2 is YYREEE (reference sequence). Trimming shortened V by 0 bases and J by 0 bases, and 8 bases separated the two germline ends. The length of the CDR3 is 15 residues. The CDR3, as DNA: TGTGCCAGCAGCTTGGGTCAGGATAGCACAGATACGCAGTATTTT. Protein sequence: CASSLGQDSTDTQYF. Variable domain in full (rest from reference TRBV5-4 and TRBJ2-3): ETGVTQSPTHLIKTRGQQVTLRCSSQSGHNTVSWYQQALGQGPQFIFQYYREEENGRGNFPPRFSGLQFPNYSSELNVNALELDDSALYLCASSLGQDSTDTQYFGPGTRLTVL.

This clonotype came up many times. V gene TRBV6-2 or TRBV6-3 combines with J gene TRBJ1-5; 10 positions agree with TRBD1. V was clipped by 5 bases and J by 7 bases; unmatched bases: 5. The CDR3 contains 14 residues. CDR1 and CDR2 (germline): MNHEY, SVGEGT. The CDR3 region has the DNA TGTGCCAGCAGTCAAGACAGGGGGCTACAGCCCCAGCATTTT. Residues: CASSQDRGLQPQHF.